The TCR beta chain under discussion was sequenced for a study of T cells in Graves' hyperthyroidism and ophthalmopathy. Researchers took RNA transcripts and amplified the TCR beta CDR3 regions from them. A first-round RT-PCR of the TCR CDR3 used the HTBI primer set. Via MiXCR, TCRdb re-called the multiplex PCR reads, giving one row per CDR3 protein. The sample consists of approximately 300,000 distinct CDR3 sequences, approximately 18% of them appearing once. Trimming cost V 5 bases and J 9 bases; bases outside gene matches: 13. CDR1 LGHNT and CDR2 FRNRAP come from the germline V gene. The CDR3 consists of 16 residues. This clonotype was counted between two and nine times.

The chain carries TRBV12-5 and TRBJ2-1; the match to TRBD2 covers 10 bases. The TCR was taken from a man aged 45-65 years with Graves' ophthalmopathy. The sample comprised blood. In nucleotides, the CDR3 is TGTGCTAGTGGTCTGGGTACGGAGCGGGAGGGAATTGAGCAGTTCTTC. Protein: CASGLGTEREGIEQFF. The complete variable domain, with remaining parts taken from reference TRBV12-5 and TRBJ2-1, reads DARVTQTPRHKVTEMGQEVTMRCQPILGHNTVFWYRQTMMQGLELLAYFRNRAPLDDSGMPKDRFSAEMPDATLATLKIQPSEPRDSAVYFCASGLGTEREGIEQFFGPGTRLTVL.